This TCR beta chain came from a study of CD8 T cells in Susac syndrome. Background on the study: When blood was collected, patients with Susac syndrome were therapy-naive, were taking corticosteroids, or were receiving intravenous immunoglobulin alone.

In regard to this clonotype: Antigen specificity is unknown.

Findings of the study overall: Among people with Susac, CD8+ clonal expansion was greatest in TEMRA cells and active patients.

Under recently defined diagnostic criteria, the patients with Susac syndrome qualified as having definite or probable disease. RNA was extracted with the RNeasy kit, and a quantity of roughly 0.5 to 1 ug was reverse transcribed using random hexamers. An immunoSEQ multiplex PCR generated amplified TCR beta CDR3 products spanning 54 Vbeta and 13 Jbeta. Each CDR3 protein is one row after TCRdb ran MiXCR on the immunoSEQ multiplex PCR reads. The sample yields roughly 52,000 distinct CDR3 sequences, 95% seen once. CDR3 length equals 15 residues. The germline CDR1 and CDR2 sequences are DFQATT and SNEGSKA (reference sequence). Trimming took 0 bases from V and 1 from J, leaving 10 bases between them.

This TCR came from a human donor with Susac syndrome. The chain couples TRBV20-1 to TRBJ2-1; D perhaps matches TRBD2 (6 bases). Input material: CD8+ T cells from PBMCs. CDR3 loop: CSAREAGTSYNEQFF. CDR3 DNA: TGCAGTGCTAGAGAGGCCGGGACTTCCTACAATGAGCAGTTCTTC.